These 26 T cell receptor beta chains share one sample of origin, sequenced in a study of CD8 T cells in ankylosing spondylitis. These TCRs are of unknown antigen specificity. TCRdb recomputed calls from the 5' RACE reads with MiXCR, one row per CDR3 protein. The sample has 390,000 or so distinct CDR3 sequences, 20% to 25% seen once. Overall study results and limits: A motif of fewer than ten highly homologous TCR beta variants was seen as apparently characteristic of ankylosing spondylitis blood.

The sequencing sample was made of blood, either unsorted or a sorted T cell fraction (not recorded which). Receptor source: a male donor with ankylosing spondylitis.

The rearrangement joins TRBV6-1 to TRBJ1-1, with unresolved D. Germline CDR1 reads MNHNS; CDR2 reads SASEGT. CDR3 length: 14 amino acids. Deletions cut 2 bases from V and 6 bases from J, with 13 bases between. DNA of the CDR3: TGTGCCAGCAGTGAATTTACACCCTCGGCTGAAGCTTTCTTT. It yields the protein CASSEFTPSAEAFF.

There are a few counts of this clonotype. J is TRBJ1-1 and V is TRBV5-5, with a tentative D call TRBD1 (6 bases). The germline V gene encodes CDR1 SGHKS and CDR2 YYEKEE (reference sequence). The V gene lost 4 bases and the J gene lost 3 bases, with 16 bases spanning the gap. This CDR3 region has 15 residues. CDR3 in amino acids: CASSVSQGIYTEAFF. The CDR3 region has the DNA TGTGCCAGCAGCGTATCACAGGGTATTTACACTGAAGCTTTCTTT.

The genes are TRBV18 and TRBJ1-1; tentatively, D is TRBD1 (5 bases). Between the trimmed V and J ends, which lost 0 bases and 5 bases, there was a span of 10 bases. The CDR3 totals 14 residues. Germline V gene sequence: CDR1 KGHSH, CDR2 LQKENI. CDR3 nucleotide sequence: TGTGCCAGCTCACCACCTCGGGGGTGGACTGAAGCTTTCTTT. Translated, it gives CASSPPRGWTEAFF.

This clonotype was counted at least ten times. The chain couples TRBV29-1 to TRBJ1-4; no reliable D call. V lost 6 bases to trimming and J lost 6 bases, with 11 bases between them. The CDR3 sequence is 12 residues long. Germline loops: CDR1 SQVTM, CDR2 ANQGSEA. In DNA form, the CDR3 reads TGCAGCGTGAGGGCCAAGCATGAAAAACTGTTTTTT. As protein: CSVRAKHEKLFF.

V gene TRBV15 combines with J gene TRBJ2-5, with 8 bases identical to TRBD1. The CDR3 spans 14 residues. CDR1 LNHNV and CDR2 YYDKDF come from the germline V gene (reference sequence). V shed 6 bases and J 5 bases; nucleotides not matched to a gene: 8. The CDR3 region has the DNA TGTGCCACCAGGAATCAGGGGGCGGGGGAGACCCAGTACTTC. Translating it yields CATRNQGAGETQYF. The full variable domain, in which reference TRBV15 and TRBJ2-5 provide the parts outside the CDR3, is DAMVIQNPRYQVTQFGKPVTLSCSQTLNHNVMYWYQQKSSQAPKLLFHYYDKDFNNEADTPDNFQSRRPNTSFCFLDIRSPGLGDTAMYLCATRNQGAGETQYFGPGTRLLVL.

V is TRBV7-2 and J is TRBJ2-7; D is uncertain. V lost 1 base to trimming and J lost 2 bases, with 9 bases between them. Germline CDR1 and CDR2: SGHTA and FQGNSA. The CDR3 sequence is 14 residues long. The DNA for the CDR3 is TGTGCCAGCAGCTTAGTAACGATCCCCTACGAGCAGTACTTC. Its translation is CASSLVTIPYEQYF.

This clonotype turned up a few times. The V gene is TRBV7-9, the J gene TRBJ1-2, with 9 bases matching TRBD1. The CDR3 covers 15 residues. The germline CDR1 and CDR2 sequences are SEHNR and FQNEAQ (reference sequence). V lost 3 bases to trimming and J lost 2 bases; unmatched junction nucleotides: 4. This chain's CDR3 is CASSFPGTGNYGYTF. As DNA, the CDR3 is TGTGCCAGCAGCTTTCCCGGGACAGGGAACTATGGCTACACCTTC. Based on the CDR3 plus reference TRBV7-9 and TRBJ1-2, the full variable domain is DTGVSQNPRHKITKRGQNVTFRCDPISEHNRLYWYRQTLGQGPEFLTYFQNEAQLEKSRLLSDRFSAERPKGSFSTLEIQRTEQGDSAMYLCASSFPGTGNYGYTFGSGTRLTVV.

The J gene is TRBJ1-3, the V gene TRBV5-1; possibly TRBD1 for D (5 bases). Trimming shortened V by 0 bases and J by 0 bases, and 10 bases separated the two germline ends. This CDR3 has 16 residues. CDR1 and CDR2 from the germline V gene are SGHRS and YFSETQ. The CDR3 loop is CASSLAGSHSGNTIYF. As DNA, the CDR3 is TGCGCCAGCAGCTTGGCAGGGAGCCACTCTGGAAACACCATATATTTT. The full variable domain, with the rest looked up from reference TRBV5-1 and TRBJ1-3, is KAGVTQTPRYLIKTRGQQVTLSCSPISGHRSVSWYQQTPGQGLQFLFEYFSETQRNKGNFPGRFSGRQFSNSRSEMNVSTLELGDSALYLCASSLAGSHSGNTIYFGEGSWLTVV.

The V call is TRBV12-5, the J call TRBJ2-3; tentative D call: TRBD2 (6 bases). Germline CDR1 is LGHNT and CDR2 is FRNRAP. The CDR3 is made up of 18 amino acids. Between the trimmed V and J ends, which lost 3 bases and 0 bases, there was a span of 19 bases. DNA for the CDR3: TGTGCTAGTGGTTTAGGCCTAGCGAATGGGCCAAGCACAGATACGCAGTATTTT. Residues: CASGLGLANGPSTDTQYF.

Here the CDR3 DNA reads TGTGCCAGCAGCTTGTGTATAGGCCCCCAGCATTTT. Its protein product is CASSLCIGPQHF. The chain recombines TRBV7-2 with TRBJ1-5, with D hard to call. The CDR3 has 12 residues. In germline, CDR1 is SGHTA, CDR2 FQGNSA. V was shortened by 3 bases and J by 10 bases, with 10 bases between the two germline ends.

This chain uses TRBV7-8 with TRBJ1-3; no reliable D call. Germline CDR1 is SGHVS and CDR2 is FQNEAQ. The germline V and J ends were trimmed by 1 base and 0 bases, with 7 bases remaining between them. This CDR3 is built from 15 residues. The CDR3 nucleotides are TGTGCCAGCAGCTTAGAAGGCATCTCTGGAAACACCATATATTTT. Amino acid sequence: CASSLEGISGNTIYF.

V is TRBV28 and J is TRBJ2-3, with 11 bases identical to TRBD2. The CDR3 loop spans 16 amino acids. V trimming: 6 bases; J trimming: 2 bases; junction bases outside the gene matches: 7. CDR1 and CDR2 (germline): MDHEN, SYDVKM. The CDR3: CASSSRLAGHTDTQYF. In DNA form, the CDR3 reads TGTGCCAGCAGCTCCCGACTAGCGGGACACACAGATACGCAGTATTTT.

This clonotype has only a few counts. The chain combines TRBV5-1 with TRBJ2-3; TRBD2 is a possible D gene (6 bases). V was trimmed by 4 bases and J by 4 bases, leaving 16 bases between them. This CDR3 has 15 amino acids. Germline CDR1 is SGHRS and CDR2 is YFSETQ. CDR3 bases: TGCGCCAGCAGCGGTAGCGGCCAATCGGCAGATACGCAGTATTTT. This sequence encodes CASSGSGQSADTQYF.

This chain joins TRBV4-3 and TRBJ1-5; 8 bases line up with TRBD1. J was trimmed by 9 bases and V by 1 base; bases with no gene match: 8. Germline values: CDR1 LGHNA, CDR2 YSLEER. CDR3 length equals 15 residues. In DNA form, the CDR3 reads TGCGCCAGCAGCCAAGGGCGACAGGGGTACGGGCCCCAGCATTTT. This sequence encodes CASSQGRQGYGPQHF.

CDR3 region: CASSISDTDTQYF. Here the CDR3 DNA reads TGTGCCAGTAGTATATCTGACACAGATACGCAGTATTTT. The chain employs TRBV19 and TRBJ2-3, with D uncertain. The CDR3 totals 13 residues. The germline gives CDR1 LNHDA, CDR2 SQIVND (reference sequence). Trimming left V 2 bases short and J 2 bases short, with 5 bases between.

This clonotype was seen only a few times. V usage is TRBV10-3 and J usage is TRBJ2-2; the D is unclear. CDR3 size: 14 residues. The V and J ends lost 3 bases and 1 base respectively, with 6 bases between them. Germline V gene data show CDR1 as ENHRY and CDR2 as SYGVKD. The CDR3 loop reads CAISEKQNTGELFF. The DNA of the CDR3 is TGTGCCATCAGTGAAAAACAGAACACCGGGGAGCTGTTTTTT.

This sequence joins TRBV6-1 and TRBJ2-5; D is uncertain. The CDR3 is made up of 12 amino acids. Trimming pared 8 bases from V and 4 bases from J, leaving 11 bases between. Germline CDR1 and CDR2: MNHNS and SASEGT. CDR3 region: CASDEQLETQYF. The CDR3 coding sequence is TGTGCCAGCGACGAGCAGTTAGAGACCCAGTACTTC.

This chain uses TRBV27 with TRBJ2-5, with TRBD1 identical over 9 bases. The V gene's germline CDR1 is MNHEY and CDR2 SMNVEV (reference sequence). The CDR3 has 16 residues. V dropped 5 bases and J dropped 5; count of bases not matched to a gene: 12. Here the CDR3 DNA reads TGTGCCAGCAGTGAACAGCGGACAGGGGAAGGGGAGACCCAGTACTTC. This encodes CASSEQRTGEGETQYF.

The CDR3 coding sequence is TGCGCCAGCAGCTTGGCCACCGGGACAGCTAGCACAGATACGCAGTATTTT. Translating gives CASSLATGTASTDTQYF. The rearrangement links TRBV5-1 to TRBJ2-3, with 7 bases fitting TRBD1. After removal of 0 bases from V and 0 bases from J, the junction contained 7 bases not matched to a gene. This CDR3 region has 17 residues. The germline V gene has CDR1 SGHRS and CDR2 YFSETQ.

This clonotype was counted a few times. V gene TRBV6-1 combines with J gene TRBJ1-2; 7 positions match TRBD1. The length of the CDR3 is 14 residues. V gave up 6 bases and J gave up 4 bases; unmatched junction bases: 8. Germline CDR1 reads MNHNS; CDR2 reads SASEGT. The CDR3: CASRAGQWGYGYTF. The CDR3 coding sequence is TGTGCCAGCAGGGCGGGACAGTGGGGCTATGGCTACACCTTC.

This clonotype was seen more than once but under ten times. The chain is built from TRBV20-1 and TRBJ1-5; D might be TRBD1 (6 bases). The germline CDR1 and CDR2 sequences are DFQATT and SNEGSKA (reference sequence). V lost 5 bases to trimming and J lost 6 bases, with 17 bases between them. This CDR3 is 14 amino acids long. DNA of the CDR3: TGCAGTGCTGTCCGGGCCACGGGGGCTCAGCCCCAGCATTTT. It translates to CSAVRATGAQPQHF.

The rearrangement links TRBV7-3 to TRBJ2-2, with D unresolved. The CDR3 loop spans 14 amino acids. Germline loops: CDR1 SGHTA, CDR2 FQGTGA. V was pared by 4 bases and J by 1 base, with 7 bases between. This CDR3 reads CASSSNRNTGELFF. For the CDR3, the DNA is TGTGCCAGCAGCTCAAACAGGAACACCGGGGAGCTGTTTTTT. The variable domain in full, completed from reference TRBV7-3 and TRBJ2-2, reads GAGVSQTPSNKVTEKGKYVELRCDPISGHTALYWYRQSLGQGPEFLIYFQGTGAADDSGLPNDRFFAVRPEGSVSTLKIQRTERGDSAVYLCASSSNRNTGELFFGEGSRLTVL.

This clonotype was observed a handful of times. The chain links TRBV4-3 to TRBJ2-7, with 7 nucleotides matching TRBD2. The germline V gene encodes CDR1 LGHNA and CDR2 YSLEER. The CDR3 spans 15 residues. V dropped 4 bases and J dropped 4; count of bases not matched to a gene: 10. Here the CDR3 reads CASSLSGGRVYEQYF. CDR3 coding DNA: TGCGCCAGCAGCCTTAGTGGCGGGAGAGTATACGAGCAGTACTTC.

CDR3 protein: CASSFDGQPQHF. CDR3 DNA: TGTGCCAGCAGTTTTGACGGCCAGCCCCAGCATTTT. The V and J genes are TRBV12-3 or TRBV12-4 and TRBJ1-5; D gene ambiguous. This CDR3 has 12 residues. The V end lost 3 bases, the J end lost 7 bases, and 7 bases lay between the germline ends.

On this clonotype: The junction shows a germline mismatch at one end, possibly a read error. The rearrangement joins TRBV18 to TRBJ1-2, with 8 bases lining up with TRBD1. This CDR3 comprises 14 residues. Germline-derived CDR1 and CDR2 are KGHSH and LQKENI. CDR3 residues: CASSPTGQAYGYSF. CDR3 sequence (DNA): TGTGCCAGCTCACCCACGGGACAGGCCTATGGCTACTCCTTC. The full variable domain, completed using reference TRBV18 and TRBJ1-2, is NAGVMQNPRHLVRRRGQEARLRCSPMKGHSHVYWYRQLPEEGLKFMVYLQKENIIDESGMPKERFSAEFPKEGPSILRIQQVVRGDSAAYFCASSPTGQAYGYSFGSGTRLTVV.

This clonotype has only one observation. The chain carries TRBV7-2 and TRBJ2-1; D is uncertain. The CDR3 totals 15 residues. Germline CDR1 and CDR2: SGHTA and FQGNSA. Trimming removed 0 bases at V and 6 bases at J, with 12 bases between. CDR3 in amino acids: CASSLALGYPNEQFF. CDR3 in DNA: TGTGCCAGCAGCTTAGCCTTGGGCTATCCCAATGAGCAGTTCTTC. Filled out from reference TRBV7-2 and TRBJ2-1, the complete variable domain reads GAGVSQSPSNKVTEKGKDVELRCDPISGHTALYWYRQSLGQGLEFLIYFQGNSAPDKSGLPSDRFSAERTGGSVSTLTIQRTQQEDSAVYLCASSLALGYPNEQFFGPGTRLTVL.